This is a list of T cell receptor beta chains from one sample in a study of T cell repertoires in cytomegalovirus infection. Each CDR3 protein is one row after TCRdb ran MiXCR on the reads. The data show around 740,000 distinct CDR3 sequences, 35% to 45% seen once. The sample was PBMCs. Receptors were obtained from a human donor in good health (CMV status not recorded). Some clones in this sample may be carry-over from other donors' samples. Both conserved end residues are trimmed from each CDR3. The D gene is left open where the match is weak. The size field is filled for only some rows; it gives once, few, many or a size class.

v_gene,abundance,d_gene,j_gene,CDR3aa
TRBV12-5,-,TRBD2,TRBJ2-3,ASGLESSGRRTEPDTQY
TRBV12-3/TRBV12-4,-,TRBD1,TRBJ2-2,ASRQQGFLTGELF
TRBV19,-,TRBD1,TRBJ2-1,ASSVGQGAYNEQF
TRBV28,few,-,TRBJ1-3,ASSRTIGLSGNTIY
TRBV10-3,-,-,TRBJ1-4,AISESFSEARNNEKLF
TRBV7-9,-,TRBD2,TRBJ2-3,ASSFRTSGGTDTQS
TRBV5-4,few,-,TRBJ2-1,ASSSRERYYNEQF
TRBV7-4,-,TRBD2,TRBJ2-7,ASSSQLAGAEEQY
TRBV7-2,-,TRBD2,TRBJ2-3,ATRRGGGTDTQY
TRBV28,few,TRBD1,TRBJ2-7,ASTWGQSSYEQY
TRBV10-3,few,-,TRBJ1-6,AISESGGRGFNSPLH
TRBV24-1,few,-,TRBJ1-1,ATSDAMNTEAF
TRBV10-2,many,-,TRBJ2-7,ASSEPGYPYEQY
TRBV28,-,TRBD1,TRBJ2-1,ASSLGWTGIRNEQF
TRBV5-1,-,-,TRBJ2-1,ASSLVTYSYEQF
TRBV20-1,-,TRBD1,TRBJ2-5,SASPPKGAQETQY
TRBV24-1,-,-,TRBJ1-1,ATRRWPEAF
TRBV7-2,-,TRBD1,TRBJ1-1,ASSLAWTGEAF
TRBV5-5,-,-,TRBJ2-7,ASTYNSYEQY
TRBV7-2,-,-,TRBJ2-4,ASSSPAKNGIQY
TRBV20-1,few,-,TRBJ2-3,SARKAASSTDTQY
TRBV12-3/TRBV12-4,few,-,TRBJ1-1,ASSLGGYGTEAF
TRBV6-4,-,-,TRBJ1-6,ASSKPGNSPLH
TRBV19,-,-,TRBJ2-7,ASSKQGRREQY
TRBV5-4,-,-,TRBJ2-5,ASSFSYRSETQY
TRBV7-6,-,-,TRBJ2-7,ASSSQGGSGYEQY
TRBV7-8,few,-,TRBJ1-5,ASSLGDGYSNQPQH
TRBV7-9,-,-,TRBJ2-5,ASSQYLEEETQY
TRBV2,-,TRBD1,TRBJ1-5,ASSAGQGGQPQH
TRBV7-2,many,-,TRBJ2-3,ASSFSLLATDTQY
TRBV5-6,few,-,TRBJ2-7,ASSSDPGAEIYEQY
TRBV6-1,-,TRBD1,TRBJ1-1,ANKGQGNTEAF
TRBV2,-,-,TRBJ1-2,ASSESFGALNYGYT
TRBV19,-,-,TRBJ2-1,ASSMWTENEQF
TRBV5-1,-,TRBD1,TRBJ1-5,ASSVRDSGGDYQPQH